The clone carrying this T cell receptor beta chain appeared a few times. Its antigen is unknown. In germline, CDR1 is MDHEN, CDR2 SYDVKM. This CDR3 is built from 13 residues. V was pared by 4 bases and J by 6 bases, with 13 bases between. Whereas donors were nominally healthy upon sampling, unrecorded immune exposures were probable. 13 Jbeta primers and 60 Vbeta primers were used for the PCR. Profiling relied on immunoSEQ multiplex PCR, and the TCRdb table lists in-frame clones only, not all of them. The profile covers 130,000 or so clones, with around 67% appearing a single time and approximately 2% taken by the ten largest. This sample is drawn from a study of cytomegalovirus exposure and HLA in healthy donors. Study results and caveats: Later analysis placed DRB1 highest and HLA-C lowest in TCR association rates, which differed by HLA locus. The productive fraction for most TCR beta V segments was about 90% or about 30% in an earlier analysis.

V and J are TRBV28 and TRBJ2-7; no clear D. This sequence was found in a woman in her 40s in good health and CMV-seropositive. Input material: PBMCs. The CDR3: CASSSPLGSEQYF. CDR3 nucleotides: TGTGCCAGCAGTTCCCCCCTTGGCAGCGAGCAGTACTTC.